The subject of this entry is one T cell receptor beta chain. It lacks a known antigen. Nothing much larger sits one base from this clone, and base qualities are not available. V loses 1 base at its end and J loses 6 bases; junction bases beyond the gene matches: 7. The cysteine opens and the phenylalanine closes a CDR3 of 15 amino acids. The entry retains the CDR3 DNA only, 45 bases that are in frame from base 1. Sequences MDHEN (CDR1) and SYDVKM (CDR2) are obtained from the germline V gene. The data stem from a study of shared clonotypes between healthy human individuals (dated by TCRdb to the early 2020s). About the study as a whole: A couple of women and a few men aged 18 to 49 years were included in the cohort. For each donor, three plates each were used for CD4 naive and CD4 memory, two plates were used for CD8 naive, and one plate was used for CD8 memory. To estimate repertoire size and how much clonotypes are shared between individuals, the study performed deep sequencing of blood TCR repertoires from 4 to 6 healthy adults. To increase sequencing depth and limit assay-specific biases, different laboratories used diverse techniques to prepare libraries and sequence TCR repertoires. Per donor, leukapheresis produced somewhere between about 0.94 and 9 billion PBMCs.

Points the paper makes about the study in general: Because the study included only a small number of donors, the genetic and exposure-history diversity represented was limited. Rarefaction of sorted-subset datasets indicated incomplete sequencing despite the large sequencing depth. Pairwise subsampling indicated that sequencing depth was expected to affect the degree of clonotype sharing among donors. Naive subsets generally had larger estimated clonotype richness than memory subsets did. Sampling was restricted to blood, and TCR repertoires in tissues likely differ from the TCR repertoires found in blood. When a handful of donors were compared, the shared fraction of clonotypes was roughly 5% for naive CD4, about 4% for naive CD8, 2% to 2.5% for memory CD4, and around 0.4% for memory CD8. Higher generation probabilities were observed for clonotypes shared by all four sorted-subset donors than for non-shared clonotypes.

TCR CDR3 regions were amplified from genomic DNA by multiplex PCR using the deep immunoSEQ assay. Genomic DNA extracted from each cell subset was distributed evenly over all wells of several immunoSEQ 96-well plates, and each plate served as one replicate. For sorted subsets, about 0.2 ug genomic DNA, equal to 30,000 to 35,000 T cell genomes, was loaded into each replicate PCR. Purified libraries were measured with a Qubit 3.0 fluorometer, size-checked on a Bioanalyzer 2100, and measured again with the KAPA Library Quantification kit. A separate single-read 150-cycle Illumina NextSeq 550 flow cell was used to sequence each immunoSEQ 96-well plate. The original methods were these. Because only junctional sequences without quality scores were contained in the immunoSEQ output, filtering matching that applied to full-length reads could not be performed. To assign V/J genes and CDR3, sequences were annotated using PyIR, a Python wrapper for IgBLAST v1.9, with IMGT germline references. Reads were filtered out if the reads had weak V/J assignments (E-value above 1e-6), no CDR3, stop codons, out-of-frame junctions, or ambiguous translated residues. V3J clonotypes were defined as sequences sharing an identical inferred V gene, J gene, and CDR3 amino acid sequence. Percentage overlap between repertoires was calculated by dividing the number of shared unique clonotypes by the size of the smaller repertoire. Three approaches were used to assess repertoire richness: RTK rarefaction, the Chao1 estimator, and Recon v2.1 estimates of unobserved clonotypes. For all TCRbeta clonotypes obtained by the gDNA method from four donors, generation probabilities were computed with OLGA. Sourced from immuneACCESS, this table was stored by TCRdb with only in-frame sequences that have V and J called. A share of the clones is absent; for the studies checked, an unresolved V gene accounts for under half, and the remainder has no known explanation. The V and J calls and clone size were taken over from that table, and D and trimming were inferred from the DNA. Within this sample are some 500,000 clones, with 95% to 97% of them counted one time only. Nearly 0.065% of the sample goes to the ten largest clones.

The donors were healthy, HIV-negative adults who had no recently reported acute infections or vaccinations. All donors were Caucasian adults living in Nashville, Tennessee, USA. CD4+ T cells were enriched by magnetic negative selection, after which naive cells were positively selected on CD45RA and the negative fraction was taken as the memory subset. Blood was collected by leukapheresis, and PBMCs were isolated by Ficoll-Histopaque density gradient centrifugation and then cryopreserved in liquid nitrogen vapor phase. Purity and quantity of every magnetically sorted T cell population were checked by analytical flow cytometry. Each sorted fraction had its genomic DNA isolated and then quantified by UV absorbance on a Nanodrop 2000c.

This receptor was obtained from a woman in her 30s in good health. Recombination linked TRBV28 to TRBJ2-7, with 9 bases aligning to TRBD1. What was sequenced was naive CD4+ T cells sorted from blood. The cell subset or site label, read with the paper, signifies: CD45RA+ positively selected. The CDR3 reads as follows: CASSLSGTGFPEQYF. At the DNA level, the sequence is TGTGCCAGCAGTTTATCAGGGACAGGGTTCCCCGAGCAGTACTTC.